What follows are 25 T cell receptor beta chains derived from one specimen sequenced in a study of cytomegalovirus exposure and HLA in healthy donors. PCR amplification relied on 60 Vbeta primers (plus 13 Jbeta primers). Only in-frame clones appear in the TCRdb table, and some are missing; sequencing was by immunoSEQ multiplex PCR. This sample has some 110,000 clones; roughly 71% occur once, and the top ten carry 4% to 4.5%. The sample was PBMCs. The receptors were gathered from a woman aged 45-65 years in good health and CMV-seropositive.

The CDR3 sequence: CATVRDRGRSGANVLTF. In nucleotides, the CDR3 is TGTGCCACCGTCCGGGACAGGGGGCGGTCTGGGGCCAACGTCCTGACTTTC. The V gene is TRBV19, the J gene TRBJ2-6; 12 positions agree with TRBD1. CDR3 length equals 17 residues. Trimming at V came to 10 bases and at J to 1 base, leaving 8 bases not matched to a gene. The germline CDR1 and CDR2 sequences are LNHDA and SQIVND (reference sequence).

This rearrangement joins TRBV5-6 to TRBJ1-6, with D possibly TRBD1 on 5 matching bases. V was cut by 6 bases and J by 5 bases, with 18 bases left in between. The germline gives CDR1 SGHDT, CDR2 YYEEEE. The CDR3 length is 16 residues. The CDR3 protein is CASTLISTANNSPLHF. CDR3 coding DNA: TGTGCCAGCACCCTAATATCGACAGCGAATAATTCACCCCTCCACTTT.

The chain has TRBV9 and TRBJ2-1; 7 nucleotides line up with TRBD2. J gave up 0 bases and V 2 bases, and 5 bases lay outside the gene matches. CDR3 length: 16 residues. Germline V lookup: CDR1 SGDLS, CDR2 YYNGEE. The CDR3 coding sequence is TGTGCCAGCAGCGTGAATTGGGGGGGCTCCTACAATGAGCAGTTCTTC. Translation gives CASSVNWGGSYNEQFF.

The sample holds one count of this clone. The V call is TRBV7-9, the J call TRBJ2-2; tentative D call: TRBD1 (6 bases). CDR1 and CDR2 (germline): SEHNR, FQNEAQ (reference sequence). V lost 5 bases to trimming and J lost 5 bases, with 12 bases between them. The CDR3 runs to 14 residues. CDR3 nucleotide sequence: TGTGCCAGCAGCCCGCGGACAGTTACCGGGGAGCTGTTTTTT. Protein sequence: CASSPRTVTGELFF.

The rearrangement uses TRBV6-5 and TRBJ1-4; 7 nucleotides agree with TRBD1. The V gene end was trimmed by 5 bases and the J gene end by 7 bases; junction bases not matched to a gene: 10. This CDR3 has 15 residues. Germline V lookup: CDR1 MNHEY, CDR2 SVGAGI. CDR3 in DNA: TGTGCCAGCAGTACCGACAGGGCCGGGGGTGAAAAACTGTTTTTT. It translates to CASSTDRAGGEKLFF.

A few counts support this clone. The rearrangement uses TRBV27 and TRBJ2-2; tentatively, D is TRBD1 (6 bases). This CDR3 is built from 14 residues. From germline, CDR1 is MNHEY and CDR2 SMNVEV (reference sequence). Trimming pared 7 bases from V and 6 bases from J, leaving 15 bases between. CDR3 protein: CASMTGTRPGELFF. The DNA for the CDR3 is TGTGCCAGCATGACAGGAACACGCCCCGGGGAGCTGTTTTTT.

The chain has TRBV4-3 and TRBJ1-2, with D possibly being TRBD1 (5 bases). The length of the CDR3 is 16 residues. V gave up 0 bases and J gave up 4 bases, with 15 bases separating them. Germline CDR1 LGHNA, CDR2 YSLEER. CDR3 region: CASSQDHTQGAYGYTF. The CDR3 DNA follows: TGCGCCAGCAGCCAAGATCATACGCAGGGTGCCTATGGCTACACCTTC.

The chain carries TRBV5-6 and TRBJ1-4; 8 bases match TRBD1. J was trimmed by 6 bases and V by 4 bases; bases with no gene match: 8. CDR3 size: 15 residues. Germline V lookup: CDR1 SGHDT, CDR2 YYEEEE. CDR3 nucleotide sequence: TGTGCCAGCAGCGCCGACAGGGGCAGGGATGAAAAACTGTTTTTT. Its translation is CASSADRGRDEKLFF.

V gene TRBV2 combines with J gene TRBJ1-5, with 7 bases identical to TRBD1. This CDR3 has 14 amino acids. Germline V CDR1 and CDR2: SNHLY, FYNNEI. The V and J ends lost 6 bases and 6 bases, in that order; junction bases with no gene match: 8. The CDR3 sequence is CASSEQGWPQPQHF. The CDR3 coding sequence is TGTGCCAGCAGCGAACAGGGGTGGCCTCAGCCCCAGCATTTT.

The chain links TRBV11-2 to TRBJ2-7; 7 nucleotides agree with TRBD1. The V segment lost 0 bases and the J segment 2 bases; nucleotides outside the gene matches: 7. The CDR3 length is 16 residues. Germline CDR1 reads SGHAT; CDR2 reads FQNNGV. CDR3 in amino acids: CASSLDRGTVPYEQYF. For the CDR3, the DNA is TGTGCCAGCAGCTTAGATCGAGGGACAGTTCCCTACGAGCAGTACTTC.

The chain carries TRBV5-4 and TRBJ1-6, with D perhaps TRBD1 (6 bases). This CDR3 comprises 14 residues. Germline CDR1 SGHNT, CDR2 YYREEE (reference sequence). V lost 2 bases to trimming and J lost 4 bases, with 7 bases between them. Here the CDR3 DNA reads TGTGCCAGCAGCTTCGGACAGTATAATTCACCCCTCCACTTT. Its protein is CASSFGQYNSPLHF.

This clone showed up just a few times. This chain uses TRBV14 with TRBJ2-1; D is possibly TRBD1 (6 bases). The CDR3 contains 11 residues. With 4 bases removed from V and 12 bases from J, the gap between germline ends came to 10 bases. The V gene's germline CDR1 is SGHDN and CDR2 FVKESK. The CDR3 loop is CASSRDRWQFF. In DNA form, the CDR3 reads TGTGCCAGCAGCCGAGACAGGTGGCAGTTCTTC.

This rearrangement joins TRBV28 to TRBJ1-6, with 12 bases matching TRBD1. CDR1 and CDR2 (germline): MDHEN, SYDVKM. This CDR3 has 13 residues. The V segment lost 7 bases and the J segment 9 bases; nucleotides outside the gene matches: 1. The CDR3 spells CASTGQGASPLHF. CDR3 nucleotides: TGTGCCAGCACGGGACAGGGGGCTTCACCCCTCCACTTT.

The chain joins TRBV7-9 to TRBJ2-2; no definite D call. V lost 6 bases to trimming and J lost 3 bases, with 8 bases between them. The CDR3 contains 13 residues. The V gene's germline CDR1 is SEHNR and CDR2 FQNEAQ (reference sequence). In nucleotides, the CDR3 is TGTGCCAGCAGGAGACAAGACACCGGGGAGCTGTTTTTT. Its protein product is CASRRQDTGELFF.

This clone has only one observation. The rearrangement uses TRBV5-1 and TRBJ2-7, with 9 bases that match TRBD1. Germline CDR1 is SGHRS and CDR2 is YFSETQ. The J segment lost 0 bases and the V segment lost 7 bases, leaving 2 bases of the junction unmatched. This CDR3 has 13 residues. The CDR3 DNA sequence: TGCGCCAGCGGGACAGGGTCCTCCTACGAGCAGTACTTC. It specifies CASGTGSSYEQYF.

The rearrangement uses TRBV7-2 and TRBJ2-7, with D possibly TRBD2 on 5 matching bases. The CDR3 is 15 residues long. Trimming took 1 base from V and 6 from J, leaving 16 bases between them. In germline, CDR1 is SGHTA, CDR2 FQGNSA. CDR3 sequence: CASSLEAGGHFEQYF. The CDR3 DNA follows: TGTGCCAGCAGCTTAGAGGCGGGCGGGCATTTCGAGCAGTACTTC.

This rearrangement joins TRBV30 to TRBJ1-2, with D possibly being TRBD1 (5 bases). Germline V gene lookup returns CDR1 GTSNPN and CDR2 SVGIG (reference sequence). CDR3 length equals 12 residues. The germline V and J ends were trimmed by 5 bases and 8 bases, with 15 bases remaining between them. CDR3 bases: TGTGCCTGGGTAGAAGGGGTTCGAGGCTACACCTTC. Its translation is CAWVEGVRGYTF.

The chain carries TRBV5-1 and TRBJ1-2, with no clear D. Germline loops: CDR1 SGHRS, CDR2 YFSETQ. The CDR3 totals 14 residues. Trimming took off 7 bases at V and 8 bases at J, with 21 bases between the two ends. The chain's CDR3 is CASARMRAEGGYTF. DNA of the CDR3: TGCGCCAGCGCACGCATGAGGGCGGAAGGCGGCTACACCTTC.

The V and J genes are TRBV7-2 and TRBJ1-2, with D possibly TRBD1 on 6 matching bases. V was clipped by 1 base and J by 2 bases, with 11 bases between them. Germline V gives CDR1 SGHTA, CDR2 FQGNSA. The CDR3 runs 15 residues. The CDR3 bases are TGTGCCAGCAGCTTAGGTCCAGGGGACAACTATGGCTACACCTTC. It codes for CASSLGPGDNYGYTF.

V is TRBV7-2 and J is TRBJ2-7, with 7 bases fitting TRBD2. The germline V gene encodes CDR1 SGHTA and CDR2 FQGNSA. V dropped 5 bases and J dropped 4; count of bases not matched to a gene: 5. The CDR3 contains 13 residues. The CDR3 DNA reads as TGTGCCAGCAGCGCTCGGCGGGAGTACGAGCAGTACTTC. As protein: CASSARREYEQYF.

The V call is TRBV5-4, the J call TRBJ2-3, with D possibly being TRBD2 (6 bases). The CDR3 loop spans 12 amino acids. The V end was cut by 0 bases, the J end by 12 bases, with 11 bases between. Germline V lookup: CDR1 SGHNT, CDR2 YYREEE (reference sequence). The CDR3 reads CASSLGRGPQYF. Here the CDR3 DNA reads TGTGCCAGCAGCTTGGGGCGGGGCCCCCAGTATTTT.

The chain combines TRBV6-5 with TRBJ2-2; possibly TRBD1 for D (6 bases). Trimming left V 7 bases short and J 10 bases short, with 16 bases between. Germline CDR1 and CDR2: MNHEY and SVGAGI. This CDR3 contains 13 residues. CDR3 region: CASMGYGGAELFF. The CDR3 DNA is TGTGCCAGCATGGGGTATGGGGGCGCGGAGCTGTTTTTT.

The V and J genes are TRBV7-9 and TRBJ1-1, with 8 bases that match TRBD1. The germline CDR1 and CDR2 sequences are SEHNR and FQNEAQ (reference sequence). CDR3 length: 16 residues. V was pared by 2 bases and J by 3 bases, with 8 bases of the junction left unmatched. CDR3 sequence (DNA): TGTGCCAGCAGCTTACCCCCCCAGGGGGCTGACACTGAAGCTTTCTTT. Its protein product is CASSLPPQGADTEAFF.

The chain employs TRBV5-1 and TRBJ1-5; D is perhaps TRBD1 (6 bases). The CDR3 consists of 17 residues. Germline loops: CDR1 SGHRS, CDR2 YFSETQ. Between the trimmed V and J ends, which lost 0 bases and 8 bases, there was a span of 21 bases. The CDR3 coding sequence is TGCGCCAGCAGCTTGGGTCTGGCAGGGGATTTGGTGGAGCCCCAGCATTTT. This translates into CASSLGLAGDLVEPQHF.

The chain couples TRBV14 to TRBJ2-2; 7 bases are shared with TRBD1. Germline V gene sequence: CDR1 SGHDN, CDR2 FVKESK. V was pared by 0 bases and J by 4 bases, with 11 bases of the junction left unmatched. This CDR3 has 18 amino acids. CDR3 sequence reads: CASSQDGKRTGRTGELFF. CDR3 sequence (DNA): TGTGCCAGCAGCCAAGATGGGAAACGGACAGGCCGCACCGGGGAGCTGTTTTTT. Filled out from reference TRBV14 and TRBJ2-2, the complete variable domain reads EAGVTQFPSHSVIEKGQTVTLRCDPISGHDNLYWYRRVMGKEIKFLLHFVKESKQDESGMPNNRFLAERTGGTYSTLKVQPAELEDSGVYFCASSQDGKRTGRTGELFFGEGSRLTVL.